This T cell receptor beta chain was identified in a study of blood T cell repertoires in COVID-19. In the study's own analysis: Amplifying reference gene primers gave estimates of nucleated cell counts. The repertoire was sequenced with immunoSEQ multiplex PCR; TCRdb's copy has only in-frame clones and lacks some. V and J calls and clone size are as listed in that table; D and trimming were resolved from the DNA. The repertoire has approximately 110,000 clones, 81% of them found once; the top ten carry approximately 1.5%. The receptor's source is a man over 45 with acute or convalescent COVID-19. Sequencing was carried out using peripheral blood.

The CDR3 here is CATSDEGSYEQYF. The CDR3 coding sequence is TGTGCCACCAGTGATGAGGGCTCCTACGAGCAGTACTTC. The V gene is TRBV24-1, the J gene TRBJ2-7; maybe TRBD2 (5 bases). The germline gives CDR1 KGHDR, CDR2 SFDVKD. V was cut by 3 bases and J by 0 bases, with 5 bases left in between. The CDR3 sequence is 13 residues long.